This record concerns one TCR beta chain sequence. Its antigen is unidentified. These data belong to a study of human T cells and chemical hapten exposure. In the study overall: Per-sample TCR yield variability stemmed mainly from small pooled library volume differences. General study points: Sensitizing with DPC caused no change in TCRs above 1 in 1000 frequency.

The library labeled individual cDNA molecules by adding unique molecular identifiers to them. In the original analysis: Per sample, the median was around 100,000 TCRs, with values from 23,224 to 690,600. TCRdb redid the calling of the reads with MiXCR, one entry per CDR3 protein. TCRdb, not the authors, supplied the V and J calls. The sample lists around 120,000 distinct CDR3 sequences; about 8.9% were seen once. The starting material, unfractionated whole blood, was used for total RNA extraction. Trimming pared 1 base from V and 3 bases from J, leaving 10 bases between. The CDR3 has 14 amino acids. Germline V gene data show CDR1 as WNHNN and CDR2 as SYGVQD (reference sequence).

This receptor was taken from a human donor in good health. Some clones in this sample may be carry-over from other donors' samples. The V gene is TRBV10-1, the J gene TRBJ2-7; D is possibly TRBD1 or TRBD2 (5 bases each). The source material was whole blood. The CDR3 sequence is CASSEYRDGYEQYF. For the CDR3, the DNA is TGCGCCAGCAGTGAGTATAGGGACGGCTACGAGCAGTACTTC.